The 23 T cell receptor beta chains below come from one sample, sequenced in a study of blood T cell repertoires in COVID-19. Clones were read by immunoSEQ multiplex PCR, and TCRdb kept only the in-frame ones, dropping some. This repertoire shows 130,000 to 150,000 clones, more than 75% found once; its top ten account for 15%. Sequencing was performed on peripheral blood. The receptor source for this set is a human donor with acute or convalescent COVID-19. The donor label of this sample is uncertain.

This chain's CDR3 is CASGTSARETQYF. CDR3 nucleotides: TGTGCCTCGGGGACTAGCGCTCGAGAGACCCAGTACTTC. The V and J genes are TRBV3-1 (or the pseudogene TRBV3-2) and TRBJ2-5, with 10 nucleotides matching TRBD2. The CDR3 runs 13 residues. Germline CDR1 reads LGHDT; CDR2 reads YNNKEL (reference sequence). After removal of 11 bases from V and 4 bases from J, the junction contained 7 bases not matched to a gene.

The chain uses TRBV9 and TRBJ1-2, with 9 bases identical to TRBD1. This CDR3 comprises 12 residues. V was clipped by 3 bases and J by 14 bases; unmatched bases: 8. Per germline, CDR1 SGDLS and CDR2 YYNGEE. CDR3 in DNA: TGTGCCAGCAGCGCGGCCAACAGGGGGCATACCTTC. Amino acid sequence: CASSAANRGHTF.

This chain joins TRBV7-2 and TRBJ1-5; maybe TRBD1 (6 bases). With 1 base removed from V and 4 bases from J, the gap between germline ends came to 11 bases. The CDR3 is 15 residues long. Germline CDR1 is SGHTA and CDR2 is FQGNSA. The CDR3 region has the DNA TGTGCCAGCAGCTTAGAACAGGGTAAGAATCAGCCCCAGCATTTT. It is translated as CASSLEQGKNQPQHF.

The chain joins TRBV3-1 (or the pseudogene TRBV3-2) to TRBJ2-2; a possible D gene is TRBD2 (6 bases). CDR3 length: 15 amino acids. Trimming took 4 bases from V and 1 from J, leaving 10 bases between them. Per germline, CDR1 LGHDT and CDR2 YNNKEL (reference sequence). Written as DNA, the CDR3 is TGTGCCAGCAGCCGGCGGGACTGGAACACCGGGGAGCTGTTTTTT. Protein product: CASSRRDWNTGELFF.

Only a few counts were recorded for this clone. CDR3 DNA: TGTGCCTGGAGTCTGGACTCGGGCGGCGAGCAGTACTTC. This sequence encodes CAWSLDSGGEQYF. This chain connects TRBV30 to TRBJ2-7; D might be TRBD2 (5 bases). The CDR3 spans 13 residues. The V gene's germline CDR1 is GTSNPN and CDR2 SVGIG (reference sequence). The ends were cut back, 2 bases at V and 6 bases at J, with 14 bases in the middle.

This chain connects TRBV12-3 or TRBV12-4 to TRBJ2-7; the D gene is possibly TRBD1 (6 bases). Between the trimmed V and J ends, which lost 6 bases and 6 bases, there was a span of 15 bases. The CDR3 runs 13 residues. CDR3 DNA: TGTGCCAGCAGCCTATGGCCAGGGGTCGAGCAGTACTTC. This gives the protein CASSLWPGVEQYF.

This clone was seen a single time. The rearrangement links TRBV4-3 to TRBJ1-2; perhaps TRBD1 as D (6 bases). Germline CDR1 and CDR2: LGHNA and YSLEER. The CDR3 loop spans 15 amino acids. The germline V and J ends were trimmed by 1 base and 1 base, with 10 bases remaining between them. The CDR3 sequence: CASSQVHRVNYGYTF. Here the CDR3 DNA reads TGCGCCAGCAGCCAAGTACACAGGGTTAACTATGGCTACACCTTC.

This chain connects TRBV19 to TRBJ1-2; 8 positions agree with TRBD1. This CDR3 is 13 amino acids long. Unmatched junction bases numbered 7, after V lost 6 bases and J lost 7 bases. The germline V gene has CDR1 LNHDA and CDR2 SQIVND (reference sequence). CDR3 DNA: TGTGCCAGTAGCAGGACAGGGTCAGGTGGCTACACCTTC. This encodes CASSRTGSGGYTF.

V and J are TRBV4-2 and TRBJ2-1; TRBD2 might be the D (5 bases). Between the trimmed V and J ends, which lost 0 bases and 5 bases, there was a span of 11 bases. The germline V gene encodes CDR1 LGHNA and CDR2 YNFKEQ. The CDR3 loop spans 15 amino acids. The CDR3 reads CASSQDNLAHNEQFF. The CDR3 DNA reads TGTGCCAGCAGCCAAGATAACCTAGCCCACAATGAGCAGTTCTTC.

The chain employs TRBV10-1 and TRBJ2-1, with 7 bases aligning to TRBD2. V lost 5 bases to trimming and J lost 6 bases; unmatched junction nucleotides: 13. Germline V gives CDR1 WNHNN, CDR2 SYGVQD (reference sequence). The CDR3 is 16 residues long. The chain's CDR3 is CASSPFNERGVNEQFF. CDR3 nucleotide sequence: TGCGCCAGCAGTCCATTTAACGAGCGGGGCGTCAATGAGCAGTTCTTC.

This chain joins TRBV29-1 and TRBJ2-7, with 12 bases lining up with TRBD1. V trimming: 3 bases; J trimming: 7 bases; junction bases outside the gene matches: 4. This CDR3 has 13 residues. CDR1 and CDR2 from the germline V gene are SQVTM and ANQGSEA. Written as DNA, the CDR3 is TGCAGCGTTGAGGGACAGGGGGCGAGGGAGCAGTACTTC. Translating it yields CSVEGQGAREQYF.

The CDR3 coding sequence is TGTGCCAGCAGCGCCTTGGACAGGGGGAACACTGAAGCTTTCTTT. Translating gives CASSALDRGNTEAFF. V and J are TRBV9 and TRBJ1-1; 9 bases line up with TRBD1. With 3 bases clipped from V and 1 base from J, the junction kept 4 bases outside the gene matches. This CDR3 comprises 15 residues. Germline values: CDR1 SGDLS, CDR2 YYNGEE.

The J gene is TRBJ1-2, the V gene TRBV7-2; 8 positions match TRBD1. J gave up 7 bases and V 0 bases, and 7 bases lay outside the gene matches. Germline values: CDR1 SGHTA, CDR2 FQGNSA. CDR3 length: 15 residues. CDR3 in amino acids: CASSLALTGAVGYTF. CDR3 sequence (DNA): TGTGCCAGCAGCTTAGCTTTGACAGGGGCGGTTGGCTACACCTTC.

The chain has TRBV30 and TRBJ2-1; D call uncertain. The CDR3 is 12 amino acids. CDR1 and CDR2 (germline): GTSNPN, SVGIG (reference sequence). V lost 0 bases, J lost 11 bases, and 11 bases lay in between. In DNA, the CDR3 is TGTGCCTGGAGTGTGGAGCACCTCAAGCAGTTCTTC. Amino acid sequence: CAWSVEHLKQFF.

The CDR3, as DNA: TGTGCCAGCAGGACCCCAGGGTCCGGGGAGCTGTTTTTT. Translated: CASRTPGSGELFF. V is TRBV6-5 and J is TRBJ2-2, with D possibly matching TRBD1 (5 bases). Germline values: CDR1 MNHEY, CDR2 SVGAGI. The CDR3 has 13 amino acids. The V end lost 6 bases, the J end lost 6 bases, and 11 bases lay between the germline ends.

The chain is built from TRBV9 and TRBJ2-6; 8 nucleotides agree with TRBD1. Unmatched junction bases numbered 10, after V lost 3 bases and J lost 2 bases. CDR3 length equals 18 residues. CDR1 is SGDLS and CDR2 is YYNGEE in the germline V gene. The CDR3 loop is CASSASGQGFTGANVLTF. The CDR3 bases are TGTGCCAGCAGCGCTTCCGGACAGGGCTTTACTGGGGCCAACGTCCTGACTTTC.

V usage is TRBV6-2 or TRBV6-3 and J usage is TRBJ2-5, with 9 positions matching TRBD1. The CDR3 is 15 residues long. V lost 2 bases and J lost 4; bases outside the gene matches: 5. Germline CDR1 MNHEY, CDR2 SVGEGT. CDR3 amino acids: CASSYGDRVRETQYF. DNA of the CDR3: TGTGCCAGCAGTTACGGGGACAGGGTCCGAGAGACCCAGTACTTC.

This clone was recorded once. The CDR3 nucleotides are TGTGCCAGCTCCCGGCCGGACACCTACGAGCAGTACTTC. As protein: CASSRPDTYEQYF. This chain joins TRBV18 and TRBJ2-7; a possible D gene is TRBD1 (5 bases). From germline, CDR1 is KGHSH and CDR2 LQKENI. The CDR3 has 13 residues. Trimming pared 6 bases from V and 2 bases from J, leaving 11 bases between.

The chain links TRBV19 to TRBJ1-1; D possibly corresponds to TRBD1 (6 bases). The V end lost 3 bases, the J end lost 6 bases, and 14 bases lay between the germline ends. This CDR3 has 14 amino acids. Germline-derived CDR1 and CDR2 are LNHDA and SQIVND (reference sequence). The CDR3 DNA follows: TGTGCCAGTAGTATGCTCGCAGGGGCCGCTGAAGCTTTCTTT. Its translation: CASSMLAGAAEAFF. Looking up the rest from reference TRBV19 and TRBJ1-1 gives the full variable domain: DGGITQSPKYLFRKEGQNVTLSCEQNLNHDAMYWYRQDPGQGLRLIYYSQIVNDFQKGDIAEGYSVSREKKESFPLTVTSAQKNPTAFYLCASSMLAGAAEAFFGQGTRLTVV.

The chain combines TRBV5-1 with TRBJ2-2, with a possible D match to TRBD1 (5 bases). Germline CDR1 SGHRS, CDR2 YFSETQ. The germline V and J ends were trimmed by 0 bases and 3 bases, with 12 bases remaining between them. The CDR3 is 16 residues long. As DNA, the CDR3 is TGCGCCAGCAGCTTGGGTTTAGGGGATTACACCGGGGAGCTGTTTTTT. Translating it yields CASSLGLGDYTGELFF.

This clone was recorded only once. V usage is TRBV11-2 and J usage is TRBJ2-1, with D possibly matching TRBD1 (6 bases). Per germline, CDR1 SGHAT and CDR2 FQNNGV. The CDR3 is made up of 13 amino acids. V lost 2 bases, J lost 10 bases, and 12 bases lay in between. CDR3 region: CASSLLLGTEQFF. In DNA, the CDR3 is TGTGCCAGCAGCTTATTATTAGGGACAGAGCAGTTCTTC.

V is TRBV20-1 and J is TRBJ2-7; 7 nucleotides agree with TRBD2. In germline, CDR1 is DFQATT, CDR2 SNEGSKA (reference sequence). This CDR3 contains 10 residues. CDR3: CRGGDHEQYF. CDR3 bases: TGCAGGGGAGGGGACCACGAGCAGTACTTC.

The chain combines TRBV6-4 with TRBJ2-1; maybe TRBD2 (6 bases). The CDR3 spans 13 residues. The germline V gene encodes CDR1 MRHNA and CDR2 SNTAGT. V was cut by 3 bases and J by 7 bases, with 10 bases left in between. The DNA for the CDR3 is TGTGCCAGCAGTGAGGAGGGTTCGAATGAGCAGTTCTTC. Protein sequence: CASSEEGSNEQFF.